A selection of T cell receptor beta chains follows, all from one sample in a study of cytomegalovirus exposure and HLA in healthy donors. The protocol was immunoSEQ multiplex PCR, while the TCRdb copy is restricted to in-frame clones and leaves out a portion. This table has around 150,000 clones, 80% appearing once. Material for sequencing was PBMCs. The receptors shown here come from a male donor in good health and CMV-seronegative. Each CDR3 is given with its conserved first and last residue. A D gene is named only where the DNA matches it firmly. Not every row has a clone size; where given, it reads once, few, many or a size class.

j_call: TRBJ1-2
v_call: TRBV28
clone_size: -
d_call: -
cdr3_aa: CASNVGARAGYTF
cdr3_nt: TGTGCCAGCAATGTGGGGGCGCGTGCTGGCTACACCTTC

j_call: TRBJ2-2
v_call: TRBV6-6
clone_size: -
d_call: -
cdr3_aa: CASLTGSGTGELFF
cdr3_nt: TGTGCCAGCCTTACAGGGAGTGGAACCGGGGAGCTGTTTTTT

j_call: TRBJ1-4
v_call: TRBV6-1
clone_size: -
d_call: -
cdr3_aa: CASRNQGSNEKLFF
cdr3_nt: TGTGCCAGCAGAAATCAGGGATCTAATGAAAAACTGTTTTTT

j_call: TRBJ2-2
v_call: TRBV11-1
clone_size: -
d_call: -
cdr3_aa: CASRAESKTGELFF
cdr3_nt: TGTGCCAGCAGGGCGGAGTCAAAGACCGGGGAGCTGTTTTTT

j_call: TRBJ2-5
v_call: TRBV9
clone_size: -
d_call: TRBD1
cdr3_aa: CASSFWDRGRETQYF
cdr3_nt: TGTGCCAGCAGCTTTTGGGACAGGGGTCGGGAGACCCAGTACTTC

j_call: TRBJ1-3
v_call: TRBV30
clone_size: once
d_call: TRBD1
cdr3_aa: CAWLGTGGNTIYF
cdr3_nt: TGTGCCTGGCTCGGGACAGGTGGAAACACCATATATTTT

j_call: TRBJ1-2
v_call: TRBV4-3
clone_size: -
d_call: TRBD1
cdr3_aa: CASSQRTGTGGEEGYGYTF
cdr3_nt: TGCGCCAGCAGCCAGAGGACCGGGACAGGGGGCGAAGAGGGCTATGGCTACACCTTC

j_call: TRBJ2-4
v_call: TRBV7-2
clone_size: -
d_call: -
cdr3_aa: CASSLEWGQGNIQYF
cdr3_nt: TGTGCCAGCAGCTTAGAGTGGGGGCAAGGGAACATTCAGTACTTC

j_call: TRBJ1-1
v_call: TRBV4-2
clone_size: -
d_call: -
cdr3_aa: CASSQEWGQNTEAFF
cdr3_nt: TGTGCCAGCAGCCAAGAGTGGGGACAGAACACTGAAGCTTTCTTT

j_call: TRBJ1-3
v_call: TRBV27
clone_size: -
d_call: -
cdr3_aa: CASSSEGIDSGNTIYF
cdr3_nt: TGTGCCAGCAGTTCCGAGGGAATCGATTCTGGAAACACCATATATTTT

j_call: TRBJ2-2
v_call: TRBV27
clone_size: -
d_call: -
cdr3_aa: CASSLFGLGRETGELFF
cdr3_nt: TGTGCCAGCAGTTTATTTGGTTTGGGGCGAGAGACCGGGGAGCTGTTTTTT

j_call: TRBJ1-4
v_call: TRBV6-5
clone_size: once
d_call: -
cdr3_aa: CASSYSWGANEKLFF
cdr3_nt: TGTGCCAGCAGTTACTCGTGGGGAGCTAATGAAAAACTGTTTTTT

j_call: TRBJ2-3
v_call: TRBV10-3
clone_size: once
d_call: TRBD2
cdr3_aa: CATTPGGRTDTQYF
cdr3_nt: TGTGCCACAACCCCGGGGGGGCGCACAGATACGCAGTATTTT

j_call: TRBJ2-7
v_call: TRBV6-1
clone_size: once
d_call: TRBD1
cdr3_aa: CASSVNRDRGLSSYEQYF
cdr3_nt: TGTGCCAGCAGTGTGAACCGGGACAGGGGGCTTTCTTCCTACGAGCAGTACTTC

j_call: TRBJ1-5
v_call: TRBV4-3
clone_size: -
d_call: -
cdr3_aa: CASSQGGLVNQPQHF
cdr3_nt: TGCGCCAGCAGCCAAGGAGGTCTAGTCAATCAGCCCCAGCATTTT

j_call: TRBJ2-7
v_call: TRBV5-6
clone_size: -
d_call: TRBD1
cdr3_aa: CASSGTDREYYEQYF
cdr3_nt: TGTGCCAGCAGCGGAACGGACAGGGAATACTACGAGCAGTACTTC